This T cell receptor (beta chain) derives from a study of cytomegalovirus exposure and HLA in healthy donors. The germline gives CDR1 MNHNS, CDR2 SASEGT. The CDR3 runs 13 residues. Primers included in the PCR were 60 Vbeta and 13 Jbeta primers. Repertoires were generated with immunoSEQ multiplex PCR, while TCRdb's copy carries only in-frame clones and drops some. The sample includes under 150,000 clones, roughly 71% of them seen just once. This clone was detected only a few times. The junction and the germline gene differ at one end; a read error may be behind it. The sequence came from a man aged 18-30 years in good health and CMV-seropositive. V and J are TRBV6-1 and TRBJ1-2; maybe TRBD1 (5 bases). Sequenced material: PBMCs. CDR3 loop: CASREGWGDGYTF. The CDR3 DNA sequence: TGTGCCAGCAGGGAAGGGTGGGGGGATGGCTACACCTTC.